What follows are 25 T cell receptor beta chains derived from one specimen sequenced in a study of cytomegalovirus exposure and HLA in healthy donors. PCR primers comprised 60 Vbeta and 13 Jbeta primers. The repertoire was sequenced with immunoSEQ multiplex PCR; TCRdb's copy has only in-frame clones and lacks some. This sample's table has over 45,000 clones. The sequenced sample was PBMCs. The receptors were sampled from a middle-aged woman in good health and CMV-seronegative.

The J gene is TRBJ1-1, the V gene TRBV18, with D tentatively TRBD1 (6 bases). The CDR3 is 14 amino acids. V was shortened by 6 bases and J by 1 base, with 12 bases between the two germline ends. Germline V gene lookup returns CDR1 KGHSH and CDR2 LQKENI. The CDR3 spells CASSRNRANTEAFF. In DNA, the CDR3 is TGTGCCAGCTCCCGGAACAGGGCGAACACTGAAGCTTTCTTT.

The chain combines TRBV19 with TRBJ1-2; unclear D gene. The CDR3 sequence is 14 residues long. Germline lookup yields CDR1 LNHDA and CDR2 SQIVND (reference sequence). V lost 1 base and J 4 bases, leaving 10 bases between the germline ends. The CDR3: CASSIADSLYGYTF. In nucleotides, the CDR3 is TGTGCCAGTAGTATAGCGGACTCACTCTATGGCTACACCTTC.

The V gene is TRBV9, the J gene TRBJ2-3; 12 nucleotides line up with TRBD2. V was clipped by 0 bases and J by 5 bases; unmatched bases: 4. Germline CDR1 and CDR2: SGDLS and YYNGEE. This CDR3 comprises 16 residues. CDR3 nucleotide sequence: TGTGCCAGCAGCGTAGAGGCTAGCGGGAGGGGAGATACGCAGTATTTT. Its translation is CASSVEASGRGDTQYF.

The genes are TRBV6-1 and TRBJ1-6; D is possibly TRBD1 (5 bases). Germline V lookup: CDR1 MNHNS, CDR2 SASEGT. V lost 0 bases and J 9 bases, leaving 12 bases between the germline ends. The CDR3 totals 15 residues. The CDR3 loop is CASSEALGQISPLHF. CDR3 DNA: TGTGCCAGCAGTGAAGCGCTAGGACAAATTTCACCCCTCCACTTT.

CDR3 DNA: TGCAGTGCTCCAGGGGAGACTGAAGCTTTCTTT. Translation gives CSAPGETEAFF. This chain joins TRBV20-1 and TRBJ1-1, with D perhaps matching TRBD1 (6 bases). V was trimmed by 5 bases and J by 5 bases, leaving 9 bases between them. CDR1 is DFQATT, CDR2 SNEGSKA, per germline (reference sequence). The CDR3 runs 11 residues.

This chain joins TRBV28 and TRBJ1-2; no firm D call. The CDR3 has 10 residues. The germline CDR1 and CDR2 sequences are MDHEN and SYDVKM. The V and J ends lost 10 bases and 8 bases respectively, with 11 bases between them. The CDR3 sequence is CATEDGGYTF. In nucleotides, the CDR3 is TGTGCCACCGAAGACGGGGGCTACACCTTC.

The chain has TRBV5-4 and TRBJ2-5; 9 nucleotides agree with TRBD1. This CDR3 is 14 amino acids long. V dropped 4 bases and J dropped 5; count of bases not matched to a gene: 6. Germline CDR1 reads SGHNT; CDR2 reads YYREEE (reference sequence). This chain's CDR3 is CASSTGGAGETQYF. In DNA form, the CDR3 reads TGTGCCAGCAGCACAGGGGGCGCGGGTGAGACCCAGTACTTC. The variable domain in full, completed from reference TRBV5-4 and TRBJ2-5, reads ETGVTQSPTHLIKTRGQQVTLRCSSQSGHNTVSWYQQALGQGPQFIFQYYREEENGRGNFPPRFSGLQFPNYSSELNVNALELDDSALYLCASSTGGAGETQYFGPGTRLLVL.

V usage is TRBV5-1 and J usage is TRBJ2-3; D is undetermined. This CDR3 is built from 14 residues. The germline gives CDR1 SGHRS, CDR2 YFSETQ. V gave up 1 base and J gave up 0 bases, with 6 bases separating them. The CDR3 reads CASSLSRSTDTQYF. The CDR3 coding sequence is TGCGCCAGCAGCTTGTCGCGGAGCACAGATACGCAGTATTTT.

This chain joins TRBV7-9 and TRBJ2-7; TRBD1 aligns across 7 bases. Trimming at V came to 5 bases and at J to 4 bases, leaving 11 bases not matched to a gene. Germline CDR1 reads SEHNR; CDR2 reads FQNEAQ (reference sequence). This CDR3 spans 15 amino acids. CDR3: CASSQERTGDYEQYF. For the CDR3, the DNA is TGTGCCAGCAGCCAAGAGAGGACAGGAGATTACGAGCAGTACTTC.

The genes are TRBV7-2 and TRBJ2-5, with 9 bases lining up with TRBD1. V dropped 5 bases and J dropped 6; count of bases not matched to a gene: 7. Germline CDR1 reads SGHTA; CDR2 reads FQGNSA. This CDR3 contains 14 residues. The CDR3 here is CASSEGQGLQTQYF. The DNA for the CDR3 is TGTGCCAGCAGCGAGGGACAGGGCTTACAGACCCAGTACTTC.

The rearrangement joins TRBV6-5 to TRBJ2-4; D is perhaps TRBD1 (6 bases). The CDR3 spans 12 residues. Trimming stripped 6 bases from V and 10 bases from J, with 13 bases between. Germline V CDR1 and CDR2: MNHEY, SVGAGI. The DNA of the CDR3 is TGTGCCAGCAGCGGACAGAAGAATATTCAGTACTTC. This sequence encodes CASSGQKNIQYF.

The rearrangement links TRBV2 to TRBJ2-4; TRBD1 is a possible D gene (5 bases). This CDR3 is 15 amino acids long. V lost 3 bases and J 6 bases, leaving 15 bases between the germline ends. Germline CDR1 SNHLY, CDR2 FYNNEI. The CDR3 DNA sequence: TGTGCCAGCAGTGAGGTATCCAGGGTGGGAAACATTCAGTACTTC. It codes for CASSEVSRVGNIQYF.

V usage is TRBV7-3 and J usage is TRBJ2-5; TRBD2 aligns across 10 bases. Germline V gene sequence: CDR1 SGHTA, CDR2 FQGTGA. V was clipped by 5 bases and J by 4 bases; unmatched bases: 10. The CDR3 has 16 residues. The CDR3 sequence is CASSPSLAGTGETQYF. The DNA for the CDR3 is TGTGCCAGCAGCCCTTCACTAGCGGGAACAGGAGAGACCCAGTACTTC. Combining the CDR3 with reference TRBV7-3 and TRBJ2-5 gives the whole variable domain GAGVSQTPSNKVTEKGKYVELRCDPISGHTALYWYRQSLGQGPEFLIYFQGTGAADDSGLPNDRFFAVRPEGSVSTLKIQRTERGDSAVYLCASSPSLAGTGETQYFGPGTRLLVL.

The chain combines TRBV5-1 with TRBJ1-1; D is unresolved. The germline gives CDR1 SGHRS, CDR2 YFSETQ. Trimming removed 2 bases from V and 5 bases from J, with 10 bases in between. This CDR3 has 13 amino acids. This chain's CDR3 is CASSFNAGTEAFF. In DNA form, the CDR3 reads TGCGCCAGCAGCTTTAATGCCGGGACTGAAGCTTTCTTT.

This chain joins TRBV19 and TRBJ2-1; 9 bases are a match to TRBD1. The CDR3 runs 14 residues. Trimming at V came to 6 bases and at J to 13 bases, leaving 13 bases not matched to a gene. CDR1 LNHDA and CDR2 SQIVND come from the germline V gene (reference sequence). CDR3: CASSLNRDRVRQFF. The CDR3 region has the DNA TGTGCCAGTAGCCTAAACCGGGACAGGGTGCGTCAGTTCTTC.

This chain uses TRBV6-5 with TRBJ2-7; 14 bases match TRBD2. This CDR3 is 15 amino acids long. J lost 3 bases, V lost 6 bases, and 4 bases had no gene match. Germline V CDR1 and CDR2: MNHEY, SVGAGI. CDR3 bases: TGTGCCAGCAGCCCGACTAGCGGGGGGGACTACGAGCAGTACTTC. Residues: CASSPTSGGDYEQYF.

The chain combines TRBV7-8 with TRBJ2-3; TRBD1 agrees at 7 bases. Germline CDR1 and CDR2: SGHVS and FQNEAQ. Germline trimming cut 5 bases from V and 6 bases from J; bases unmatched to any gene: 8. The CDR3 length is 14 residues. The CDR3: CASSQGTASDTQYF. DNA for the CDR3: TGTGCCAGCAGCCAGGGGACAGCGTCGGATACGCAGTATTTT.

The chain couples TRBV4-1 to TRBJ1-4; 7 bases fit TRBD1. This CDR3 has 16 amino acids. V trimming: 1 base; J trimming: 7 bases; junction bases outside the gene matches: 9. Germline V lookup: CDR1 MGHRA, CDR2 YSYEKL. This CDR3 reads CASSQALRQGFEKLFF. The CDR3 DNA sequence: TGCGCCAGCAGCCAAGCCTTAAGACAGGGATTTGAAAAACTGTTTTTT.

As concerns this clone: At one end the junction does not follow the germline gene, possibly because of a read error. V gene TRBV28 combines with J gene TRBJ1-5; D perhaps matches TRBD1 (6 bases). Germline V gene data show CDR1 as MDHEN and CDR2 as SYDVKM. The CDR3 has 16 amino acids. The CDR3 DNA reads as TGTGCCAGCAGTTCGCTCATTACAGGGAGCAATCAGCACCAGCATTTT. It is translated as CASSSLITGSNQHQHF. The whole variable domain, remainder taken from reference TRBV28 and TRBJ1-5, is DVKVTQSSRYLVKRTGEKVFLECVQDMDHENMFWYRQDPGLGLRLIYFSYDVKMKEKGDIPEGYSVSREKKERFSLILESASTNQTSMYLCASSSLITGSNQHQHFGDGTRLSIL.

V and J are TRBV14 and TRBJ1-2; no clear D. The CDR3 is 15 amino acids. CDR1 and CDR2 from the germline V gene are SGHDN and FVKESK. Trimming shortened V by 2 bases and J by 8 bases, and 18 bases separated the two germline ends. This CDR3 reads CASSQLTAPPGGYTF. The CDR3 coding sequence is TGTGCCAGCAGCCAATTAACAGCTCCGCCGGGGGGCTACACCTTC.

J is TRBJ2-4 and V is TRBV12-5, with D perhaps matching TRBD1 (5 bases). The CDR3 sequence is 15 residues long. Trimming left V 3 bases short and J 2 bases short, with 11 bases between. Looked up from germline, CDR1 is LGHNT and CDR2 is FRNRAP. The CDR3 nucleotides read TGTGCTAGTGGTTTAGGCTACAGGTCCAAAAACATTCAGTACTTC. Amino acids: CASGLGYRSKNIQYF.

V usage is TRBV9 and J usage is TRBJ1-2; 11 bases align to TRBD1. Per germline, CDR1 SGDLS and CDR2 YYNGEE. J lost 7 bases, V lost 0 bases, and 5 bases had no gene match. The CDR3 has 15 amino acids. The CDR3 DNA reads as TGTGCCAGCAGCGTAGGCGGACAGGGGGCGGGTGGCTACACCTTC. As protein: CASSVGGQGAGGYTF.

The chain employs TRBV7-9 and TRBJ2-7; TRBD2 agrees at 7 bases. The V gene's germline CDR1 is SEHNR and CDR2 FQNEAQ (reference sequence). V lost 1 base and J lost 7; bases outside the gene matches: 16. The CDR3 is 17 residues long. The CDR3 DNA reads as TGTGCCAGCAGCTTAGTGTTCCAGCGGGGAGCCTTTGGAGAGCAGTACTTC. Amino acid sequence: CASSLVFQRGAFGEQYF.

V gene TRBV5-6 combines with J gene TRBJ2-5, with TRBD1 identical over 7 bases. After removal of 5 bases from V and 4 bases from J, the junction contained 20 bases not matched to a gene. Germline values: CDR1 SGHDT, CDR2 YYEEEE. This CDR3 is built from 18 residues. For the CDR3, the DNA is TGTGCCAGCAGTCCAAATCCTCGCCGACAGGGATGGTTAGAGACCCAGTACTTC. Translating gives CASSPNPRRQGWLETQYF.

This chain uses TRBV19 with TRBJ1-5; tentative D call: TRBD1 (6 bases). The CDR3 is made up of 15 amino acids. From germline, CDR1 is LNHDA and CDR2 SQIVND (reference sequence). Trimming left V 3 bases short and J 0 bases short, with 9 bases between. The CDR3 nucleotides read TGTGCCAGTAGTATCACAGGGTATAGCAATCAGCCCCAGCATTTT. Translated: CASSITGYSNQPQHF.